These 17 T cell receptor beta chains originate from one sample sequenced in a study of T cells in Graves' hyperthyroidism and ophthalmopathy. RNA transcripts gave rise to amplified TCR beta CDR3 regions. TCR CDR3 underwent first-round RT-PCR with the HTBI primer set. MiXCR, run by TCRdb on the multiplex PCR reads, gives a single entry per CDR3 protein. The top ten clones hold approximately 25% of a sample with about 520,000 distinct CDR3 sequences, less than 25% of them seen once. Material for sequencing was blood. These receptors all come from a man aged 18 to 29 with Graves' hyperthyroidism.

This clonotype has more than one count but fewer than ten. V and J are TRBV3-1 and TRBJ2-5, with TRBD2 matching 15 bases. This CDR3 region has 17 residues. CDR1 LGHDT and CDR2 YNNKEL come from the germline V gene (reference sequence). J lost 5 bases, V lost 4 bases, and 8 bases had no gene match. CDR3 protein: CASSPRTSGGAVETQYF. In DNA, the CDR3 is TGTGCCAGCAGCCCTCGGACTAGCGGGGGGGCCGTGGAGACCCAGTACTTC.

The chain couples TRBV29-1 to TRBJ2-7; 8 positions match TRBD1. This CDR3 spans 12 amino acids. Germline values: CDR1 SQVTM, CDR2 ANQGSEA. The junction had 4 bases not matched to a gene; V was cut back by 6 bases and J by 3 bases. DNA for the CDR3: TGCAGCGTCTTAGGACAGGGCTACGAGCAGTACTTC. This encodes CSVLGQGYEQYF.

V usage is TRBV6-2 or TRBV6-3 and J usage is TRBJ1-5; maybe TRBD1 (5 bases). The CDR3 runs 14 residues. V was cut by 6 bases and J by 7 bases, with 16 bases left in between. The germline V gene has CDR1 MNHEY and CDR2 SVGEGT. Here the CDR3 DNA reads TGTGCCAGCAGCCAAGTAGGGGTGGGGCAGCCCCAGCATTTT. Its protein is CASSQVGVGQPQHF.

The table lists this clonotype with many counts. V and J are TRBV12-3 or TRBV12-4 and TRBJ1-6; maybe TRBD1 (5 bases). CDR3 length: 15 amino acids. Deletions cut 6 bases from V and 7 bases from J, with 16 bases between. CDR3 region: CASSRTGAGNSPLHF. The CDR3 bases are TGTGCCAGCAGCCGCACCGGGGCCGGAAATTCACCCCTCCACTTT.

This rearrangement joins TRBV4-1 to TRBJ1-5, with 9 positions matching TRBD1. The CDR3 sequence is 15 residues long. V lost 6 bases and J lost 6; bases outside the gene matches: 9. From germline, CDR1 is MGHRA and CDR2 YSYEKL. CDR3 sequence (DNA): TGCGCCAGCAGGGCCGGGACAGGGCCTACTCAGCCCCAGCATTTT. Its translation: CASRAGTGPTQPQHF.

Turning to this clonotype: This may come from a read error, since a much larger clone is one base off. The chain couples TRBV11-2 to TRBJ2-7; D may be TRBD1 (6 bases). Germline values: CDR1 SGHAT, CDR2 FQNNGV. This CDR3 has 16 residues. The CDR3 DNA is TGTGTCAGCAGCGAGGGGGTAGAGGGGGTGGCCTACGAGCAGTACTTC. As protein: CVSSEGVEGVAYEQYF.

This clonotype was picked up many times. V and J are TRBV12-3 or TRBV12-4 and TRBJ1-3; 7 nucleotides agree with TRBD1. This CDR3 spans 14 amino acids. The V gene end was trimmed by 5 bases and the J gene end by 3 bases; junction bases not matched to a gene: 4. The CDR3 region is CASSPTGDGNTIYF. In DNA form, the CDR3 reads TGTGCCAGCAGTCCCACAGGGGATGGAAACACCATATATTTT.

The chain joins TRBV5-1 to TRBJ2-5; D gene unclear. Germline V gene data show CDR1 as SGHRS and CDR2 as YFSETQ. The CDR3 consists of 15 residues. Trimming shortened V by 1 base and J by 0 bases, and 10 bases separated the two germline ends. The CDR3 DNA sequence: TGCGCCAGCAGCTTGAGGTACAATAACCAAGAGACCCAGTACTTC. It codes for CASSLRYNNQETQYF. Full variable domain (outside the CDR3, taken from reference TRBV5-1 and TRBJ2-5): KAGVTQTPRYLIKTRGQQVTLSCSPISGHRSVSWYQQTPGQGLQFLFEYFSETQRNKGNFPGRFSGRQFSNSRSEMNVSTLELGDSALYLCASSLRYNNQETQYFGPGTRLLVL.

The V and J genes are TRBV12-3 or TRBV12-4 and TRBJ2-7; TRBD1 aligns across 8 bases. CDR3 length: 16 residues. V shed 6 bases and J 4 bases; nucleotides not matched to a gene: 14. The CDR3 sequence: CASSRPSGTGQYEQYF. For the CDR3, the DNA is TGTGCCAGCAGCCGACCCTCCGGGACAGGACAATACGAGCAGTACTTC.

This clonotype has at least ten counts. V is TRBV28 and J is TRBJ2-7; the match to TRBD2 covers 14 bases. This CDR3 is 17 amino acids long. V lost 5 bases and J lost 0; bases outside the gene matches: 6. Germline lookup yields CDR1 MDHEN and CDR2 SYDVKM. The CDR3 region has the DNA TGTGCCAGCAGTCCCCCGGGACTAGCGGGGGTCTCCTACGAGCAGTACTTC. Protein: CASSPPGLAGVSYEQYF.

V is TRBV7-8 and J is TRBJ2-7; TRBD2 agrees at 11 bases. V shed 6 bases, J shed 6 bases, and the junction held 10 bases outside the gene matches. CDR1 SGHVS and CDR2 FQNEAQ come from the germline V gene. This CDR3 is built from 15 residues. The CDR3 region has the DNA TGTGCCAGCAGGGGGGTAGCGGGGGGGAAGTTCGAGCAGTACTTC. It translates to CASRGVAGGKFEQYF.

This clonotype was seen repeatedly, ten times or more. V usage is TRBV27 and J usage is TRBJ2-7; TRBD1 matches 7 bases. Germline V gene lookup returns CDR1 MNHEY and CDR2 SMNVEV (reference sequence). V lost 5 bases and J lost 4; bases outside the gene matches: 8. The CDR3 contains 14 residues. The CDR3 nucleotides are TGTGCCAGCAGTCCGGGACAGTTACCATACGAGCAGTACTTC. Protein product: CASSPGQLPYEQYF.

This clonotype showed up many times. V usage is TRBV4-1 and J usage is TRBJ1-5; TRBD1 is a possible D gene (5 bases). V was clipped by 1 base and J by 6 bases, with 13 bases between them. Germline CDR1 MGHRA, CDR2 YSYEKL. This CDR3 has 15 residues. The CDR3 DNA is TGCGCCAGCAGCCAAGTGTCAGGGTCCGGTCAGCCCCAGCATTTT. Amino acid sequence: CASSQVSGSGQPQHF.

This clonotype was observed at least ten times. The genes are TRBV24-1 and TRBJ1-1; D is uncertain. CDR3 size: 14 residues. Trimming took 1 base from V and 4 from J, leaving 9 bases between them. Germline CDR1 is KGHDR and CDR2 is SFDVKD. In nucleotides, the CDR3 is TGTGCCACCAGTGATTTTAATCCCCCCACTGAAGCTTTCTTT. This gives the protein CATSDFNPPTEAFF.

This clonotype was seen many times. The chain has TRBV5-1 and TRBJ1-2; 7 bases agree with TRBD1. Per germline, CDR1 SGHRS and CDR2 YFSETQ. There are 14 residues in the CDR3. V shed 4 bases and J 3 bases; nucleotides not matched to a gene: 6. CDR3 sequence reads: CASSVRQGDYGYTF. CDR3 nucleotides: TGCGCCAGCAGCGTAAGACAGGGCGACTATGGCTACACCTTC.

This clonotype was seen just once. One base away lies a much larger clone, so this may be a sequencing read error. This chain's CDR3 is CASSYGVRGKNSPLHF. The DNA of the CDR3 is TGTGCCAGCAGTTATGGGGTACGGGGGAAAAATTCACCCCTCCACTTT. The chain joins TRBV6-5 to TRBJ1-6; D is possibly TRBD1 (5 bases). Germline V gene data show CDR1 as MNHEY and CDR2 as SVGAGI. CDR3 length: 16 residues. The V gene lost 3 bases and the J gene lost 7 bases, with 16 bases spanning the gap.

This clonotype was found once. The chain couples TRBV24-1 to TRBJ2-7, with 9 bases aligning to TRBD1. Germline V gene lookup returns CDR1 KGHDR and CDR2 SFDVKD. Trimming took 7 bases from V and 3 from J; bases not matched to a gene: 6. The CDR3 runs to 14 residues. The chain's CDR3 is CATRGDRDYYEQYF. CDR3 in DNA: TGTGCCACCAGAGGGGACAGGGACTACTACGAGCAGTACTTC.